The following is a TCR beta chain sequence with its context. The antigen is undetermined. Method: immunoSEQ multiplex PCR; TCRdb's copy keeps in-frame clones and lacks some. The table lists 130,000 to 150,000 clones, 80% to 90% of them singletons. Germline V CDR1 and CDR2: ENHRY, SYGVKD. V was shortened by 0 bases and J by 8 bases, with 5 bases between the two germline ends. CDR3 length equals 13 residues. The data are from a study of T cell responses to AZD1222 COVID-19 vaccine. Regarding the study as a whole: Donors, mostly white British, included more females; clonal diversity was possibly underestimated. Mapped onto spike, vaccine-associated CD4 TCRs spanned it and were dominant at 160-218 and 743-854. Nearly half of spike-specific TCRs reportedly target variant regions that are unmutated in the B.1.351 and B.1.1.7 variants. Baseline antibody screening turned up just a handful of seropositive AZD1222 recipients.

This receptor was taken from an adult in good health. This chain uses TRBV10-3 with TRBJ1-6, with D maybe TRBD1 (5 bases). The specimen was peripheral blood, collected on day 0 of AZD1222 vaccination. CDR3: CAISESGDSPLHF. The CDR3 DNA reads TGTGCCATCAGTGAGTCGGGGGATTCACCCCTCCACTTT.